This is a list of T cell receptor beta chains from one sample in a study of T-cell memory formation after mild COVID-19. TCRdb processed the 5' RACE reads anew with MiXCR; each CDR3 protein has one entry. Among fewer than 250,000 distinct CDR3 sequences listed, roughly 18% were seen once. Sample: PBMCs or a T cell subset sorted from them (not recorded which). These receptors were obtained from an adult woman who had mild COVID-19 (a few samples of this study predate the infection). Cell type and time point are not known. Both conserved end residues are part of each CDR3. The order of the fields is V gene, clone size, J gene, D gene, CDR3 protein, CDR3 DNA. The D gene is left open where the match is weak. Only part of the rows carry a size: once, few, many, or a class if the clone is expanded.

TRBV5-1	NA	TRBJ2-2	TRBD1	CASSLQGPTGELFF	TGCGCCAGCAGCTTACAGGGGCCCACCGGGGAGCTGTTTTTT
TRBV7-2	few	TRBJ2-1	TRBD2	CASSVSGSSYNEQFF	TGTGCCAGCAGCGTTAGCGGGAGCTCCTACAATGAGCAGTTCTTC
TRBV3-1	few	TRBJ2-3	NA	CASSLTQLRDTQYF	TGTGCCAGCAGCCTGACCCAGCTCAGAGATACGCAGTATTTT
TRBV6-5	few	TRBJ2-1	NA	CASSYKGSGRQFF	TGTGCCAGCAGTTACAAGGGTTCGGGACGGCAGTTCTTC
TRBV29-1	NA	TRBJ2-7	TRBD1	CSAQPGTGPYEQYF	TGCAGCGCACAGCCCGGGACAGGACCTTACGAGCAGTACTTC
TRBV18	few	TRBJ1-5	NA	CASSPSPASNQPQHF	TGTGCCAGCTCACCATCCCCCGCCAGCAATCAGCCCCAGCATTTT
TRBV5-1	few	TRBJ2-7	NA	CASSLGSQGRNSYEQYF	TGCGCCAGCAGCTTGGGGTCCCAGGGCAGGAACTCCTACGAGCAGTACTTC
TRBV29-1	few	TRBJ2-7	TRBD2	CSAGGDTLYEQYF	TGCAGCGCCGGGGGGGACACCCTCTACGAGCAGTACTTC
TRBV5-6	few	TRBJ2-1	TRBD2	CASSLRSSGWDEQFF	TGTGCCAGCAGCTTGAGGTCTAGCGGGTGGGATGAGCAGTTCTTC
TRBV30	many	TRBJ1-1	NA	CAWSVMNALETEAFF	TGTGCCTGGAGTGTAATGAACGCTTTGGAGACTGAAGCTTTCTTT
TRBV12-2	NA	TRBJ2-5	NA	CASRFPTGGETQYF	TGTGCAAGTCGCTTCCCGACAGGTGGGGAGACCCAGTACTTC
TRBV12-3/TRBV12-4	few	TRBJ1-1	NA	CASTPDGRATEAFF	TGTGCCAGCACTCCCGATGGAAGGGCAACTGAAGCTTTCTTT
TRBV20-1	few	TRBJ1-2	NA	CSATGAYGYTF	TGCAGTGCTACAGGGGCCTATGGCTACACCTTC
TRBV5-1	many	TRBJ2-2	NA	CASSLELAQSTGELFF	TGCGCCAGCAGCTTGGAATTAGCGCAAAGCACCGGGGAGCTGTTTTTT
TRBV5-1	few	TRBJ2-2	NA	CASSGGDKANTGELFF	TGCGCCAGCAGCGGGGGGGACAAAGCGAACACCGGGGAGCTGTTTTTT
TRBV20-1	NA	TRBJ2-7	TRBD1	CSAREPARQGSYEQYF	TGCAGTGCTAGAGAGCCCGCCCGACAGGGTTCCTACGAGCAGTACTTC
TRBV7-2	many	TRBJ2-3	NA	CASSLASGDTQYF	TGTGCCAGCAGCTTAGCTAGCGGCGATACGCAGTATTTT
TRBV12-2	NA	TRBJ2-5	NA	CASRPRTSGKETQYF	TGTGCAAGTCGCCCTCGGACTAGCGGGAAAGAGACCCAGTACTTC
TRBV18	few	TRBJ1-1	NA	CASSPPLGGSGAFF	TGTGCCAGCTCACCACCGTTGGGGGGTTCGGGAGCTTTCTTT
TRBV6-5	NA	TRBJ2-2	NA	CASSYRRAVTRTGELFF	TGTGCCAGCAGTTACCGTCGGGCAGTTACTCGCACCGGGGAGCTGTTTTTT
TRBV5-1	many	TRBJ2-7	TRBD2	CASSLASGGVSYEQYF	TGCGCCAGCAGCTTGGCTAGCGGGGGGGTCTCCTACGAGCAGTACTTC
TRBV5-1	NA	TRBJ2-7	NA	CASSLAGKGYSYEQYF	TGCGCCAGCAGCTTGGCCGGTAAGGGATATTCCTACGAGCAGTACTTC
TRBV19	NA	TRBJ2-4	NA	CASSIDPGRIRSKNIQYF	TGTGCCAGTAGTATAGATCCAGGGAGAATCCGTTCCAAAAACATTCAGTACTTC
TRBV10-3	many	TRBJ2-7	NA	CAISEEGSRSYEQYF	TGTGCCATCAGTGAAGAGGGCAGTCGGTCCTACGAGCAGTACTTC
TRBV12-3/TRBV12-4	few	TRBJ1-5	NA	CASSFGGGVQPQHF	TGTGCCAGCAGTTTCGGGGGGGGCGTCCAGCCCCAGCATTTT
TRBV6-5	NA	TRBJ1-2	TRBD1	CASRIGTGGYTF	TGTGCCAGCAGAATCGGGACAGGCGGCTACACCTTC
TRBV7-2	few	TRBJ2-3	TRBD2	CASSLALAGGADTQYF	TGTGCCAGCAGCTTAGCTCTAGCGGGAGGGGCAGATACGCAGTATTTT
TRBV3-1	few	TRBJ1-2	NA	CASSRTDNYGYTF	TGTGCCAGCAGCCGGACGGATAACTATGGCTACACCTTC
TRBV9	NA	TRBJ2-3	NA	CASSVGQGTDTQYF	TGTGCCAGCAGCGTAGGGCAGGGCACAGATACGCAGTATTTT
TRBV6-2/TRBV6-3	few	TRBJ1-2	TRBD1	CASSSGQNYGYTF	TGTGCCAGCAGTTCGGGACAGAACTATGGCTACACCTTC
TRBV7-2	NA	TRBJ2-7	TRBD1	CASSSTSTGGEQYF	TGTGCCAGCAGCTCCACTTCGACAGGGGGAGAGCAGTACTTC
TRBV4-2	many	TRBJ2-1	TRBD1	CASSQLGTDEQFF	TGTGCCAGCAGCCAACTTGGGACAGATGAGCAGTTCTTC